The 5 T cell receptor gamma chains below were found in one sample sequenced in a study of gamma-delta chains in newborns, infants, children. TCRdb re-analyzed the reads via CATT. The sample consists of around 580 gamma-chain clones, just over 40% of them appearing once. Sample: blood. The origin of the receptors is a child who was a newborn, infant or young child, either healthy, febrile or measles-vaccinated (not recorded which).

Worth noting for this clone: Germline is not matched at one junction end, which may reflect a read error. The chain joins TRGV9 to TRGJP1. Here the J gene came from matching the DNA to germline, since TCRdb omits it. Germline loops: CDR1 GITISATS, CDR2 ISYDGTV (reference sequence). This CDR3 region has 11 residues. The CDR3 loop reads CALWAGWSKIF. Here the CDR3 DNA reads TGTGCCTTGTGGGCTGGTTGGTCCAAGATATTT.

With respect to this clone: A much larger clone is a single base away; this may be a read error. The same CDR3 arises from other DNA sequences in this sample as well. The rearrangement uses TRGV9 and TRGJP. The J gene is not listed in TCRdb, so it was assigned here from a DNA match to germline. The CDR3 contains 17 residues. Germline V gives CDR1 GITISATS, CDR2 ISYDGTV (reference sequence). CDR3 protein: CALWEDTKELGKKIKVF. Here the CDR3 DNA reads TGTGCCTTGTGGGAGGACACGAAAGAGTTAGGCAAAAAAATCAAGGTATTT.

In this sample, this clone is large. A much larger clonotype is one base distant, so this may be a read error. Other DNA sequences of this sample code for an identical CDR3. V is TRGV9 and J is TRGJP. TCRdb carries no J gene annotation; the J gene was assigned here by matching the DNA with germline. J lost 7 bases, V lost 0 bases, and 3 bases had no gene match. Germline V gene lookup returns CDR1 GITISATS and CDR2 ISYDGTV (reference sequence). The length of the CDR3 is 16 residues. The CDR3: CALWEVKELGKKIKVF. CDR3 nucleotides: TGTGCCTTGTGGGAGGTGAAGGAGTTGGGCAAAAAAATCAAGGTATTT.

Details on this clone: A much larger clone differs from this one at a single base, so this may be a read error. This sample includes further DNA sequences coding for the same CDR3. The chain joins TRGV9 to TRGJP. The J gene is absent in TCRdb and was assigned here via DNA matching to germline. The CDR3 contains 17 residues. V lost 2 bases and J lost 7; bases outside the gene matches: 8. Germline CDR1 and CDR2: GITISATS and ISYDGTV (reference sequence). The CDR3 protein is CALWEARQELGKKIKVF. The CDR3 DNA is TGTGCCTTGTGGGAGGCGCGTCAGGAGTTGGGCAAAAAAATCAAGGTATTT.

To note about this clone: Since a much larger clone is just one base distant, this may be a read error. The same CDR3 can be traced to other DNA sequences in this sample. There is no J gene call, but TRGV4 is given as the V gene. The CDR3 loop spans 14 amino acids. Germline lookup yields CDR1 EGSTGY and CDR2 YDSYTSSV. Here the CDR3 reads CATWDFSDYYKKLF. In DNA, the CDR3 is TGTGCCACCTGGGATTTCTCCGATTATTATAAGAAGCTCTTT.